The clone carrying this T cell receptor (beta chain) was observed at least ten times. The antigen is undetermined. The entry originates in a study of T cells in Graves' hyperthyroidism and ophthalmopathy. Points from the study as a whole: Before onset, by a median of around six months, the model predicted ophthalmopathy.

TCR beta CDR3 regions were amplified from RNA. During a first-round RT-PCR of the TCR CDR3, the HTBI primer set was used. Each CDR3 protein gets one entry after TCRdb re-called the multiplex PCR reads with MiXCR. This table has fewer than 200,000 distinct CDR3 sequences, roughly 10% appearing once. After removal of 5 bases from V and 3 bases from J, the junction contained 16 bases not matched to a gene. This CDR3 is built from 18 residues. Germline CDR1 SGHTA, CDR2 FQGNSA. V gene TRBV7-2 combines with J gene TRBJ2-1, with 7 nucleotides matching TRBD2. Material: blood. This receptor was obtained from a woman aged 18-29 years with Graves' hyperthyroidism that later progressed to Graves' ophthalmopathy. In DNA form, the CDR3 reads TGTGCCAGCAGCCACGGACCCTCTAGCGGACTTTTCTACAATGAGCAGTTCTTC. This encodes CASSHGPSSGLFYNEQFF.